The text below deals with one T cell receptor (beta chain). This record belongs to a study of blood T cell repertoires in COVID-19. Study-level information: There were acute and convalescent COVID-19 samples, and they came from the United States, Italy and Spain. The cDNA or gDNA used as material had been derived from T cells, B-cell-depleted T cells, or PBMCs.

In the authors' methods: The assay estimated nucleated cells by amplifying reference gene primers. The protocol was immunoSEQ multiplex PCR, while the TCRdb copy is restricted to in-frame clones and leaves out a portion. The V and J calls and the clone size are those of that table, but D and trimming were determined from the DNA. The sample lists around 300,000 clones, 70% to 90% occurring once. Germline values: CDR1 SGHRS, CDR2 YFSETQ. With 4 bases removed from V and 3 bases from J, the gap between germline ends came to 11 bases. The length of the CDR3 is 14 residues. The chain uses TRBV5-1 and TRBJ1-5; D is ambiguous. This clonotype was sampled from a woman in her seventies with acute or convalescent COVID-19. Sequencing was performed on peripheral blood. The CDR3 sequence: CASSPGGNNQPQHF. The CDR3 DNA reads as TGCGCCAGCAGCCCGGGAGGGAACAATCAGCCCCAGCATTTT.